A selection of T cell receptor beta chains follows, all from one sample in a study of blood T cell repertoires in COVID-19. The assay was immunoSEQ multiplex PCR, and TCRdb's table has in-frame clones only and misses some. The sample holds about 300,000 clones, roughly 83% seen once. The specimen was peripheral blood. The receptors originated from a woman aged 45-65 years with acute or convalescent COVID-19. CDR3s include the opening cysteine and the closing phenylalanine or tryptophan. A D gene is named only where the DNA matches it firmly. Where a row states a size, it is once, few, many or the class of an expanded clone; other rows omit it.

>-|-|TRBV6-6|TRBJ2-1
TGTGCCAGCAGTTACTCTCCCCAGGGGGGTAACAATGAGCAGTTCTTC
CASSYSPQGGNNEQFF
>TRBD2|-|TRBV30|TRBJ2-7
TGTGCCTGTCTCCTCGGGACTAGCGTTTACGAGCAGTACTTC
CACLLGTSVYEQYF
>-|-|TRBV7-9|TRBJ2-1
TGTGCCAGCAGCTTAAGAAGGGAAAGCGGCTTTTTCTACAATGAGCAGTTCTTC
CASSLRRESGFFYNEQFF
>-|-|TRBV7-7|TRBJ2-5
TGTGCCAGCAGCTGGGGGGGCAGGGCGGTGCAGACCCAGTACTTC
CASSWGGRAVQTQYF
>TRBD2|-|TRBV7-2|TRBJ2-7
TGTGCCAGCAGTCCCAGGACTAGCGGGACCTACGAGCAGTACTTC
CASSPRTSGTYEQYF
>-|-|TRBV19|TRBJ1-1
TGTGCCAGTAGTATGCCCAGGGGTTTGAACACTGAAGCTTTCTTT
CASSMPRGLNTEAFF
>-|-|TRBV5-1|TRBJ1-5
TGCGCCAGCAGCCCAGGGGTCACCAATCAGCCCCAGCATTTT
CASSPGVTNQPQHF
>-|-|TRBV12-3/TRBV12-4|TRBJ2-7
TGTGCCAGCAGGGGAGTTGTATACGAGCAGTACTTC
CASRGVVYEQYF
>-|few|TRBV2|TRBJ2-7
TGTGCCAGCAGTCCCTCGTGGAGGGGAGAAGGCGAGCAGTACTTC
CASSPSWRGEGEQYF
>-|-|TRBV5-1|TRBJ2-5
TGCGCCAGCAGCGTACAGGGAGGGGAGACCCAGTACTTC
CASSVQGGETQYF
>-|-|TRBV5-6|TRBJ1-1
TGTGCCAGCAGCTTTACGGGCACTGAAGCTTTCTTT
CASSFTGTEAFF
>-|-|TRBV4-2|TRBJ1-5
TGTGCCAGCAGCCAAGTGCTCGGGGGAAGCAATCAGCCCCAGCATTTT
CASSQVLGGSNQPQHF
>TRBD2|-|TRBV7-2|TRBJ2-1
TGTGCCAGCAGCTTCAGACTAGCGGTAAACAATGAGCAGTTCTTC
CASSFRLAVNNEQFF
>-|-|TRBV28|TRBJ1-5
TGTGCCAGCAGTGGGGGGTTGCAACAGCCCCAGCATTTT
CASSGGLQQPQHF
>-|-|TRBV28|TRBJ1-1
TGTGCCAGCAGACAACAGCATTCTACTGAAGCTTTCTTT
CASRQQHSTEAFF
>TRBD1|-|TRBV30|TRBJ1-2
TGTGCCTGGAGCCCTAGGGACAGTTCTAACTATGGCTACACCTTC
CAWSPRDSSNYGYTF
>-|-|TRBV6-2/TRBV6-3|TRBJ1-1
TGTGCCAGCAGTTGGGGGGGCCGTAACACTGAAGCTTTCTTT
CASSWGGRNTEAFF
>TRBD1|-|TRBV6-5|TRBJ1-2
TGTGCCAGCAGTTACCAAAAGGGGGCAGACTATGGCTACACCTTC
CASSYQKGADYGYTF
>-|-|TRBV7-2|TRBJ1-2
TGTGCCAGCAGCTCATACAGGACGGTTCGAGGCTACACCTTC
CASSSYRTVRGYTF
>-|-|TRBV4-3|TRBJ2-3
TGCGCCAGCAGCCAAGAAGGTCAGGGCGGCACAGATACGCAGTATTTT
CASSQEGQGGTDTQYF
>-|-|TRBV18|TRBJ2-1
TGTGCCAGCTCACCACGGGGCGCTCGGGTTAACAATGAGCAGTTCTTC
CASSPRGARVNNEQFF
>TRBD1|-|TRBV10-3|TRBJ2-5
TGTGCCGTGGGGACAGGGGGCGCAGAGACCCAGTACTTC
CAVGTGGAETQYF
>-|-|TRBV4-2|TRBJ2-7
TGTGCCAGCAGCCGAGGCACCCCGGACACGGAACTCTACGAGCAGTACTTC
CASSRGTPDTELYEQYF
>-|once|TRBV5-6|TRBJ1-2
TGTGCCAGCAGCTACCGGGGGGCAGGGTTGAGCTATGGCTACACCTTC
CASSYRGAGLSYGYTF
>-|-|TRBV28|TRBJ2-7
TGTGCCAGCAGTATTGACAGAGCCTACGAGCAGTACTTC
CASSIDRAYEQYF